The T cell receptor (beta chain) under discussion was sequenced for a study of T cell responses to AZD1222 COVID-19 vaccine. In germline, CDR1 is LNHNV, CDR2 YYDKDF (reference sequence). Trimming took off 0 bases at V and 0 bases at J, with 18 bases between the two ends. The CDR3 totals 18 residues. As for this clone: As yet, its antigen is unknown.

Assay: immunoSEQ multiplex PCR; the TCRdb copy retains only in-frame clones and omits some. The sample holds about 100,000 clones, around 87% seen once. Study-level points and caveats: When two AZD1222 doses had been given, Spike-specific TCR breadth and depth rose. Sampled repertoires all dated from after the peak T cell response. Mostly white British, mostly female donors; authors suggested clonal diversity may be underestimated.

The specimen comprised peripheral blood, sampled on day 0 of MenACWY control vaccination. The clonotype was recovered from an adult in good health. The J gene is TRBJ2-7, the V gene TRBV15; D tentatively reads TRBD1 or TRBD2 (5 bases each). The CDR3 region has the DNA TGTGCCACCAGCAGAGATCAGGGTAGAGCGGCTAGCTCCTACGAGCAGTACTTC. It encodes CATSRDQGRAASSYEQYF. The full variable domain, with the rest looked up from reference TRBV15 and TRBJ2-7, is DAMVIQNPRYQVTQFGKPVTLSCSQTLNHNVMYWYQQKSSQAPKLLFHYYDKDFNNEADTPDNFQSRRPNTSFCFLDIRSPGLGDTAMYLCATSRDQGRAASSYEQYFGPGTRLTVT.